This T cell receptor (beta chain) was captured in a study of post-analysis software for immune sequencing data. Study information: Some patients lacked subtype; others had relapsing-remitting, secondary progressive or progressive-relapsing disease.

The study's findings and limits: The study found significantly lower normalized Chao1 diversity in multiple sclerosis patients than in controls. Samples prepared in the same batch strongly co-clustered by F measure.

Each TCR beta cDNA library carried unique molecular identifiers. TCRdb re-called the PCR reads with MiXCR, one entry per CDR3 protein. The sample has 740,000 or so distinct CDR3 sequences, around 50% seen once. Concerning this clonotype: Antigen specificity is unknown.

The origin of this receptor is a girl between 5 and 17 years old with multiple sclerosis. The sample consisted of blood.

CDR3 sequence (DNA): TGTGCCAGCAGGGACAGGGAAGCCTACGAGCAGTACTTC. Translating gives CASRDREAYEQYF. The chain has TRBV12-3 or TRBV12-4 and TRBJ2-7, with TRBD1 matching 8 bases. V was clipped by 6 bases and J by 2 bases; unmatched bases: 3. The CDR3 sequence is 13 residues long.